Here is one T cell receptor (beta chain) with its context. Authors' analysis steps: Amplifying reference gene primers gave estimates of nucleated cell counts. The method was immunoSEQ multiplex PCR; TCRdb's version includes in-frame clones alone and lacks a portion of them. The DNA gave D and trimming, while V, J and clone size come from that table. This sample has around 69,000 clones, with about 91% found just once. CDR3 length: 13 amino acids. CDR1 is KGHDR, CDR2 SFDVKD, per germline. Trimming took 6 bases from V and 5 from J; bases not matched to a gene: 2. This specimen belongs to a study of blood T cell repertoires in COVID-19. Turning to the study itself: Acute and convalescent COVID-19 specimens originated in the United States, Italy and Spain. PBMCs, B-cell-depleted T cells, or T cells were the source of the cDNA or gDNA that made up the material.

The rearrangement links TRBV24-1 to TRBJ2-3, with 9 bases lining up with TRBD1. Sequenced sample: peripheral blood. This sequence was found in a woman between 45 and 65 years old with active COVID-19. CDR3 in amino acids: CATSWTGEDTQYF. CDR3 DNA sequence: TGTGCCACCAGTTGGACAGGGGAAGATACGCAGTATTTT.